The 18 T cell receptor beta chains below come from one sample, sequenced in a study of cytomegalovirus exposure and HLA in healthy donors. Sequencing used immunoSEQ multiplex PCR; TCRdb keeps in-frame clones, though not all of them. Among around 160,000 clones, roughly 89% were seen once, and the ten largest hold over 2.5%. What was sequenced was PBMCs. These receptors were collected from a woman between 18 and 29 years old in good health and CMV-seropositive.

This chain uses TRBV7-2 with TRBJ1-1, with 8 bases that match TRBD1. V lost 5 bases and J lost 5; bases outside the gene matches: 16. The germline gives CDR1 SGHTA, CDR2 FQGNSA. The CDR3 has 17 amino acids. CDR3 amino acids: CASSPTGGVWLPTEAFF. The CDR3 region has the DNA TGTGCCAGCAGCCCCACAGGGGGAGTTTGGCTCCCGACTGAAGCTTTCTTT.

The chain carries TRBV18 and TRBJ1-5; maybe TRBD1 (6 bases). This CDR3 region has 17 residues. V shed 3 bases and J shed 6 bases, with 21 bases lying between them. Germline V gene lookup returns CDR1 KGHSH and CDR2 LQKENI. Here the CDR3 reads CASSPDSDLGGVQPQHF. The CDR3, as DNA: TGTGCCAGCTCACCGGACAGTGACCTCGGTGGGGTTCAGCCCCAGCATTTT.

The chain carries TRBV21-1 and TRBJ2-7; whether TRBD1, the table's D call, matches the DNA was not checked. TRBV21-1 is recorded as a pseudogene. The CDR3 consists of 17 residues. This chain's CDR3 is CASRTETGRPRSYEQYF. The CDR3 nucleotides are TGTGCCAGCAGGACAGAGACAGGGCGGCCCCGGTCTTACGAGCAGTACTTC.

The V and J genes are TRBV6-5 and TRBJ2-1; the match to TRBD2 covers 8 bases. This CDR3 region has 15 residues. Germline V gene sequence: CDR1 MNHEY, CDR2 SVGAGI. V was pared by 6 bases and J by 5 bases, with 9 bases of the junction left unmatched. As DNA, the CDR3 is TGTGCCAGCAGAACGCGGGGGGCCCCACACAATGAGCAGTTCTTC. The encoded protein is CASRTRGAPHNEQFF.

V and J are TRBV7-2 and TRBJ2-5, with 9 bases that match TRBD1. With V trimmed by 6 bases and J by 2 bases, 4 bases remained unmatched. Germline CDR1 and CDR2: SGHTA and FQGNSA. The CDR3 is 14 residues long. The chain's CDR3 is CASRQGTGQETQYF. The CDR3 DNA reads TGTGCCAGCAGACAGGGGACAGGGCAAGAGACCCAGTACTTC.

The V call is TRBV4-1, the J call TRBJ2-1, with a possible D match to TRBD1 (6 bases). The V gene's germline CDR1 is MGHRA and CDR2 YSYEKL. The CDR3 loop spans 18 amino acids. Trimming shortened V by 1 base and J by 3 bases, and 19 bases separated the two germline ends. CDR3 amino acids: CASSQGGYRGGNYNEQFF. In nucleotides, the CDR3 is TGCGCCAGCAGCCAAGGGGGGTATCGAGGGGGTAACTACAATGAGCAGTTCTTC.

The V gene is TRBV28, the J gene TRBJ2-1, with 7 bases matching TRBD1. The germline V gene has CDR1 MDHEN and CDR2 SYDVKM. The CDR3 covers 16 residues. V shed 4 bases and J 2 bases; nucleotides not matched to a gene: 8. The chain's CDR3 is CASSYRDSHPYNEQFF. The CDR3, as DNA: TGTGCCAGCAGTTACCGGGACAGTCACCCCTACAATGAGCAGTTCTTC.

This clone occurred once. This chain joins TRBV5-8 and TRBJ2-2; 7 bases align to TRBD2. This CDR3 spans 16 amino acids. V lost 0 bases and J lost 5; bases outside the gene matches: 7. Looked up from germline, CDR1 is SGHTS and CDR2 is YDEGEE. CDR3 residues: CASSLVGGSRTGELFF. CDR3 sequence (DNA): TGTGCCAGCAGCTTGGTGGGCGGGAGTCGTACCGGGGAGCTGTTTTTT.

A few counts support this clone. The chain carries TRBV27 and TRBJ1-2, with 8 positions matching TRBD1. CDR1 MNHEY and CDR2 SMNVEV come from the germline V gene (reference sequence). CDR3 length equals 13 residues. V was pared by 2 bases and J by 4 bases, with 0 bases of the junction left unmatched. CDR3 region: CASSLDRGYGYTF. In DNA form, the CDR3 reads TGTGCCAGCAGTTTAGACAGGGGCTATGGCTACACCTTC.

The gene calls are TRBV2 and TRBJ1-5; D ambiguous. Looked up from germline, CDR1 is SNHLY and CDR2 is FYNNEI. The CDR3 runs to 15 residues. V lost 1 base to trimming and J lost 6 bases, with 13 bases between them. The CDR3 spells CASSEEATRSQPQHF. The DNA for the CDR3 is TGTGCCAGCAGTGAAGAGGCGACCCGGAGTCAGCCCCAGCATTTT.

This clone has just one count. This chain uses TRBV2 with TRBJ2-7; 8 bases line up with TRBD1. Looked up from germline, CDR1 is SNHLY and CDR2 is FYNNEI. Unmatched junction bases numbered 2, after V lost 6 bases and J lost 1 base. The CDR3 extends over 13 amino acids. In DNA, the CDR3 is TGTGCCAGCAGGGGGACAGGATCCTACGAGCAGTACTTC. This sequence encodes CASRGTGSYEQYF.

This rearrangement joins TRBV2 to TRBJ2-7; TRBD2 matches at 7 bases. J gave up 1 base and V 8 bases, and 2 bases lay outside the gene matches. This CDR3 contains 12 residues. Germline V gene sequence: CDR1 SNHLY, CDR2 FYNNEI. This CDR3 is CASARESYEQYF. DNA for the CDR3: TGTGCCAGCGCGCGGGAGTCCTACGAGCAGTACTTC.

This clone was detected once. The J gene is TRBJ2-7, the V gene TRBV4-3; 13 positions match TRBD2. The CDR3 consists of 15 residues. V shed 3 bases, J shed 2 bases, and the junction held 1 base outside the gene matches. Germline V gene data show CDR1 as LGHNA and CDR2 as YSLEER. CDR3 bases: TGCGCCAGCAGCCAGGGGACTAGCGGGACCTACGAGCAGTACTTC. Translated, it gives CASSQGTSGTYEQYF.

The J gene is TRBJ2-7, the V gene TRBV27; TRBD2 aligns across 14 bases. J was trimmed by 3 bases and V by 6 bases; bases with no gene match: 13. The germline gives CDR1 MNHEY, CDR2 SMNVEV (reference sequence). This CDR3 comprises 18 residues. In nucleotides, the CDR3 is TGTGCCAGCAGACCGACTAGCGGGAGGGTCACTCGGCTCTACGAGCAGTACTTC. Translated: CASRPTSGRVTRLYEQYF.

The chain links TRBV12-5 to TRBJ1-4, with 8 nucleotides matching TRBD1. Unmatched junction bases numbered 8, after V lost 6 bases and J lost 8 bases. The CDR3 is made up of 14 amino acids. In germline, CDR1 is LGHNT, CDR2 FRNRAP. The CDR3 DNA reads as TGTGCTAGTGGAACGGACAGGGATGGAGAAAAACTGTTTTTT. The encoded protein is CASGTDRDGEKLFF. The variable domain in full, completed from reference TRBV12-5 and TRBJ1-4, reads DARVTQTPRHKVTEMGQEVTMRCQPILGHNTVFWYRQTMMQGLELLAYFRNRAPLDDSGMPKDRFSAEMPDATLATLKIQPSEPRDSAVYFCASGTDRDGEKLFFGSGTQLSVL.

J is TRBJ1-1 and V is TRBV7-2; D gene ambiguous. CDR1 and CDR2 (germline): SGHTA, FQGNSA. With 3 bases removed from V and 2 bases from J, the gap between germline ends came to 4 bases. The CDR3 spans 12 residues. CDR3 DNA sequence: TGTGCCAGCAGCTTCTTAAACACTGAAGCTTTCTTT. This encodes CASSFLNTEAFF.

CDR3 residues: CASSSSLAGLGNEQFF. CDR3 DNA sequence: TGCGCCAGCAGCTCGTCCTTAGCGGGGTTAGGAAATGAGCAGTTCTTC. The chain has TRBV5-1 and TRBJ2-1; 8 nucleotides line up with TRBD2. CDR1 and CDR2 (germline): SGHRS, YFSETQ. The CDR3 length is 16 residues. V lost 3 bases, J lost 7 bases, and 12 bases stayed unmatched.

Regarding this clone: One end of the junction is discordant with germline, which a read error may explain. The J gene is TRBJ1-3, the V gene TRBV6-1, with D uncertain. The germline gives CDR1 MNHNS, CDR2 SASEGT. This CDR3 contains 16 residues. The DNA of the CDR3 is TGTGCCAGCAGTGTCGCGGCCAGCCCCTCTGGGAACACCATATATTTT. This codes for CASSVAASPSGNTIYF.